The rows below give T cell receptor beta chains drawn from one sample of a study of human T cells and chemical hapten exposure. TCRdb re-called the RACE reads with MiXCR, one entry per CDR3 protein. The profile shows 50,000 to 70,000 distinct CDR3 sequences, under 15% of them singletons. The material was whole blood, obtained in connection with sensitization to the hapten diphenylcyclopropenone (DPC). These receptors came from a man between 25 and 39 years old with alopecia areata. Some clones in this sample may be carry-over from other donors' samples. CDR3s include the opening cysteine and the closing phenylalanine or tryptophan. A D gene is named only where the DNA matches it firmly. The listing skips clone size in some rows; elsewhere it reads once, few, many or a size class.

J gene	V gene	clone size	D gene	CDR3 DNA	CDR3 protein
TRBJ2-5	TRBV5-1	.	.	TGCGCCAGCAGCTTGGGAAAGGGGCGTGAGACCCAGTACTTC	CASSLGKGRETQYF
TRBJ2-1	TRBV7-9	many	TRBD2	TGTGCCAGCAGCTCCCGACTAGCGGGTAAATACAATGAGCAGTTCTTC	CASSSRLAGKYNEQFF
TRBJ2-7	TRBV5-4	few	.	TGTGCCAGCAGCTACCGACAGCGTCACGGGTACGAGCAGTACTTC	CASSYRQRHGYEQYF
TRBJ2-1	TRBV19	many	TRBD1	TGTGCCAGTAGTGTAGAACCCCTAGACAGGGGCAATGAGCAGTTCTTC	CASSVEPLDRGNEQFF
TRBJ1-3	TRBV12-3/TRBV12-4	.	.	TGTGCCAGCACCCTCCTACAGGGTACTGGAAACACCATATATTTT	CASTLLQGTGNTIYF
TRBJ1-2	TRBV2	.	.	TGTGCCAGCAGGACTTGGTATGGCTACACCTTC	CASRTWYGYTF
TRBJ1-1	TRBV12-3/TRBV12-4	many	.	TGTGCCAGCAGTTTTGCGGGACGGGGCACTGAAGCTTTCTTT	CASSFAGRGTEAFF
TRBJ2-5	TRBV7-3	.	.	TGTGCCAGCAGCACCAGTCCCCAAGAGACCCAGTACTTC	CASSTSPQETQYF
TRBJ2-3	TRBV5-1	.	.	TGCGCCAGCAGCTCGGACATCCAGTCAGATACGCAGTATTTT	CASSSDIQSDTQYF
TRBJ2-2	TRBV5-1	few	.	TGCGCCAGCAGCCCGAGTGGGACCTCCGGGGAGCTGTTTTTT	CASSPSGTSGELFF
TRBJ1-2	TRBV10-3	.	.	TGTGCCATCAGAGACGACAGGAACTATGGCTACACCTTC	CAIRDDRNYGYTF
TRBJ1-1	TRBV7-8	many	.	TGTGCCAGCAGCTTAGGTGGAGGGGGGACTGAAGTTTTCTTT	CASSLGGGGTEVFF
TRBJ2-4	TRBV28	many	.	TGTGCCACCAGTCTGCGACTCGAAAACATTCAGTACTTC	CATSLRLENIQYF
TRBJ2-3	TRBV9	many	.	TGTGCCAGCAGCTTCACAGATACGCAGTATTTT	CASSFTDTQYF
TRBJ1-5	TRBV20-1	.	.	TGCAGTGCTAGTACAGGAATAGGCAATCAGCCCCAGCATTTT	CSASTGIGNQPQHF
TRBJ2-2	TRBV6-4	.	.	TGTGCCAGCAGCCTCTCGGGGGATTTATCCGGGGAGCTGTTTTTT	CASSLSGDLSGELFF
TRBJ2-1	TRBV7-3	.	TRBD2	TGTGCCAGCAGCTTTGCTAGCGGGGATGAACAGGGTGAGCAGTTCTTC	CASSFASGDEQGEQFF
TRBJ2-7	TRBV29-1	.	TRBD1	TGCAGCGTTGAAGTGCGTAACAGGGGGAACGAGCAGTACTTC	CSVEVRNRGNEQYF
TRBJ2-3	TRBV9	once	TRBD1	TGTGCCAGCAGCGTAGAGGGGGCCCTCCTCACAGATACGCAGTATTTT	CASSVEGALLTDTQYF
TRBJ2-7	TRBV29-1	.	TRBD1	TGCAGCGCGATCCTCTCGGGACAGGGGGCTTACGAGCAGTACTTC	CSAILSGQGAYEQYF
TRBJ2-1	TRBV7-8	.	TRBD1	TGTGCCAGCAGCTTAGGCTTGTTAGGGGGCCTAGAGGAGCAGTTCTTC	CASSLGLLGGLEEQFF
TRBJ2-7	TRBV20-1	many	.	TGCAGTGTCCCACCGAACGGGGGGCTACCCTACGAGCAGTACTTC	CSVPPNGGLPYEQYF
TRBJ1-3	TRBV12-3/TRBV12-4	few	.	TGTGCCAGCAGTCCGGGCCTGGGACTCGAACAAGGAAACACCATATATTTT	CASSPGLGLEQGNTIYF
TRBJ1-5	TRBV2	.	TRBD1	TGTGCCAGCAGTACAGGGGGTGGTAATCAGCCCCAGCATTTT	CASSTGGGNQPQHF
TRBJ1-6	TRBV7-2	many	.	TGTGCCAGCAGACTAGAGGGTCAGATTAATTCACCCCTCCACTTT	CASRLEGQINSPLHF
TRBJ2-1	TRBV29-1	many	TRBD2	TGCAGCCCCCGGCTAGCGGGGGCCTACAATGAGCAGTTCTTC	CSPRLAGAYNEQFF
TRBJ1-2	TRBV6-6	.	.	TGTGCCAGCAGTCTCGACGAAAGCTACACCTTC	CASSLDESYTF
TRBJ2-1	TRBV2	.	.	TGTGCCAGCAGTCCACCCGCGGGGCACTCCTACAATGAGCAGTTCTTC	CASSPPAGHSYNEQFF
TRBJ1-1	TRBV6-2/TRBV6-3	.	.	TGTGCCAGCAGACGCCCGGGACCTAACACTGAAGCTTTCTTT	CASRRPGPNTEAFF
TRBJ2-7	TRBV7-8	few	.	TGTGCCAGCAGCTTAGATTTCGGGACGGAGCCATACGAGCAGTACTTC	CASSLDFGTEPYEQYF
TRBJ1-6	TRBV30	many	.	TGTGCCTGGAGCCTAGCAGGGGCTCACTATAATTCACCCCTCCACTTT	CAWSLAGAHYNSPLHF
TRBJ1-2	TRBV4-1	many	.	TGCGCCAGCAGCCGCCTACAAAGGGGGGACTATGGCTACACCTTC	CASSRLQRGDYGYTF
TRBJ2-3	TRBV5-1	many	.	TGCGCCAGCAGCGGGGGGACAGCTACAGATACGCAGTATTTT	CASSGGTATDTQYF
TRBJ2-7	TRBV7-9	.	.	TGTGCCAACAGCTTGGACAGCCGCTACGAGCAGTACTTC	CANSLDSRYEQYF
TRBJ2-1	TRBV7-6	many	TRBD2	TGTGCCAGCAGCACAAGCGGGGGAACCTACAATGAGCAGTTCTTC	CASSTSGGTYNEQFF
TRBJ1-3	TRBV5-1	many	.	TGCGCCAGCAGCTTTAATTCAGGGGCGAGCTCTGGAAACACCATATATTTT	CASSFNSGASSGNTIYF
TRBJ2-7	TRBV12-3/TRBV12-4	many	.	TGTGCCAGCAGTTCTCTCCATTACGAGCAGTACTTC	CASSSLHYEQYF
TRBJ2-5	TRBV11-2	.	.	TGTGCCACCGCCCGGGACCCTTCGACCCAGTACTTC	CATARDPSTQYF
TRBJ2-5	TRBV12-3/TRBV12-4	few	TRBD2	TGTGCCAGCAGTTTCCGTGTAGCGGGGATGGAGACCCAGTACTTC	CASSFRVAGMETQYF
TRBJ1-1	TRBV28	.	.	TGTGCCAGCAGTCCCCATCGCGGGGCAGGCCTCGAAGCTTTCTTT	CASSPHRGAGLEAFF
TRBJ2-3	TRBV24-1	many	.	TGTGCCACCGCTATGGACAGTCCCACAGATACGCAGTATTTT	CATAMDSPTDTQYF
TRBJ1-6	TRBV3-1	many	.	TGTGCCAGCAGCCCAGGACAGAATAATTCACCCCTCCACTTT	CASSPGQNNSPLHF
TRBJ2-3	TRBV29-1	few	.	TGCAGCGCAGAAGAAGCATATACGCAGTATTTT	CSAEEAYTQYF
TRBJ2-3	TRBV20-1	few	TRBD2	TGCAGTGCTGGCGCTAGCGGGGGTCCCTGGCCTGATTTT	CSAGASGGPWPDF
TRBJ2-2	TRBV29-1	few	.	TGCAGCGTTGAAAACGGGTTAAACACCGGGGAGCTGTTTTTT	CSVENGLNTGELFF
TRBJ1-1	TRBV4-2	many	.	TGTGCCAGCAGCTACATTAACACTGAAGCTTTCTTT	CASSYINTEAFF
TRBJ1-1	TRBV6-5	few	.	TGTGCCAGCAGATCCACCCCGGGGACTGAAGCTTTCTTT	CASRSTPGTEAFF
TRBJ2-7	TRBV20-1	many	.	TGCAGTGCTAGAGATCGTAGAGACAGTACTGCCTACGAGCAGTACTTC	CSARDRRDSTAYEQYF
TRBJ2-1	TRBV9	many	.	TGTGCCAGCAGCCCCCGGACGGTAACCAATGAGCAGTTCTTC	CASSPRTVTNEQFF
TRBJ2-3	TRBV20-1	many	TRBD2	TGCAGTGCTATCCGGACTAGCGGGGGGGGAGATACGCAGTATTTT	CSAIRTSGGGDTQYF
TRBJ2-2	TRBV20-1	many	TRBD1	TGCAGTGCTAGGGGACAGGTATCGGCGAACACCGGGGAGCTGTTTTTT	CSARGQVSANTGELFF
TRBJ1-2	TRBV3-1	few	.	TGTGCCAGCAGCCAAGTGGATGACAGCTGGAATGGCTACACCTTC	CASSQVDDSWNGYTF
TRBJ2-3	TRBV28	.	.	TGTGCCAGCAGTTTACAGTCCACAGATACGCAGTATTTT	CASSLQSTDTQYF
TRBJ1-1	TRBV20-1	many	.	TGCAGTGCCTTTAAATCACAGGGTTACACTGAAGCTTTCTTT	CSAFKSQGYTEAFF
TRBJ1-1	TRBV5-1	.	.	TGCGCCAGCAGCTTGAACAGGGATGTCACTGAAGCTTTCTTT	CASSLNRDVTEAFF
TRBJ2-7	TRBV28	many	TRBD1	TGTGCCAGCAGTACCCTGGGACAGGGCAGGGTATCATCCTACGAGCAGTACTTC	CASSTLGQGRVSSYEQYF